The 29 T cell receptor beta chains listed next were all sequenced from one sample in a study of persistence of HIV-infected CD4 T cells. Sequencing used immunoSEQ version 4 in survey mode. TCRdb keeps only in-frame clones here, not all; method: immunoSEQ multiplex PCR. The sample lists tens of thousands of clones; more than 70% were seen once. Overlapping HIV-1 Gag 15-mer peptides at 0.95 to 1 ug per peptide per mL were used. CD40L-negative CD69-negative CD45RO-high memory CD4+ T cells were sorted as populations depleted of antigen-responding cells. The antigens these receptors bind are not known. This specimen consisted of CD4+ T cells sorted from PBMCs after approximately 19-hour stimulation, obtained from a patient who received antiretroviral therapy. The receptors stem from an adult man with HIV who was CMV-seropositive.

The chain carries TRBV21-1 and TRBJ1-4. TRBV21-1 is a pseudogene segment. The CDR3 covers 15 residues. The CDR3 reads CASSKAGLGVRKLFF. Written as DNA, the CDR3 is TGTGCCAGCAGCAAAGCCGGACTGGGGGTGAGGAAACTGTTTTTT.

The J gene is TRBJ2-1, the V gene TRBV6-5; TRBD1 matches 7 bases. Unmatched junction bases numbered 15, after V lost 11 bases and J lost 5 bases. Germline loops: CDR1 MNHEY, CDR2 SVGAGI. The CDR3 is made up of 15 amino acids. The CDR3 region is CAGATGTAQNNEQFF. Written as DNA, the CDR3 is TGTGCCGGCGCCACCGGGACAGCCCAAAACAATGAGCAGTTCTTC.

The chain is built from TRBV5-8 and TRBJ2-7; TRBD1 aligns across 9 bases. The CDR3 is 15 amino acids. The V and J ends lost 6 bases and 0 bases, in that order; junction bases with no gene match: 7. The V gene's germline CDR1 is SGHTS and CDR2 YDEGEE. The CDR3 is CASNRGRGTSYEQYF. The CDR3 nucleotides read TGTGCCAGCAACAGGGGGCGGGGGACCTCCTACGAGCAGTACTTC.

The chain joins TRBV5-5 to TRBJ1-4, with TRBD1 matching over 7 bases. Germline trimming cut 4 bases from V and 5 bases from J; bases unmatched to any gene: 5. Germline CDR1 is SGHKS and CDR2 is YYEKEE (reference sequence). The CDR3 extends over 14 amino acids. CDR3 DNA: TGTGCCAGCAGCCCGGGACAGACGAATGAAAAACTGTTTTTT. Protein sequence: CASSPGQTNEKLFF.

In its sample, this clone was seen a few times. V gene TRBV27 combines with J gene TRBJ1-5, with TRBD1 as a possible D gene (6 bases). The V gene's germline CDR1 is MNHEY and CDR2 SMNVEV (reference sequence). Trimming left V 1 base short and J 0 bases short, with 16 bases between. The CDR3 loop spans 18 amino acids. Written as DNA, the CDR3 is TGTGCCAGCAGTTTATTCCCTATGGACAGTTATAGCAATCAGCCCCAGCATTTT. It encodes CASSLFPMDSYSNQPQHF.

This clone was counted a single time. The chain links TRBV15 to TRBJ1-5; no clear D. Germline assignment: CDR1 LNHNV and CDR2 YYDKDF (reference sequence). This CDR3 comprises 15 residues. Trimming pared 0 bases from V and 7 bases from J, leaving 13 bases between. CDR3 DNA sequence: TGTGCCACCAGCAGAGATCAAGACCGGACCCAGCCCCAGCATTTT. It specifies CATSRDQDRTQPQHF.

DNA of the CDR3: TGTGCCAGCAGTGATATCGGCCGAAACACTGAAGCTTTCTTT. Translation: CASSDIGRNTEAFF. The gene calls are TRBV2 and TRBJ1-1; D not certain. Trimming shortened V by 3 bases and J by 2 bases, and 10 bases separated the two germline ends. The CDR3 loop spans 14 amino acids. The germline CDR1 and CDR2 sequences are SNHLY and FYNNEI.

The chain employs TRBV3-1 (or the pseudogene TRBV3-2) and TRBJ1-1, with D perhaps TRBD1 (6 bases). V shed 6 bases and J shed 0 bases, with 11 bases lying between them. The CDR3 length is 14 residues. CDR1 and CDR2 from the germline V gene are LGHDT and YNNKEL (reference sequence). For the CDR3, the DNA is TGTGCCAGCAGGAGAGGGGGAATGAACACTGAAGCTTTCTTT. Translation: CASRRGGMNTEAFF.

Comment on this clone: The same CDR3 can be traced to other DNA sequences in this sample. The chain uses TRBV2 and TRBJ1-5; tentatively, D is TRBD1 (5 bases). This CDR3 comprises 13 residues. V was cut by 4 bases and J by 1 base, with 5 bases left in between. CDR1 SNHLY and CDR2 FYNNEI come from the germline V gene. Here the CDR3 DNA reads TGTGCCAGCAGTGGGGGGAGCAATCAGCCCCAGCATTTT. This encodes CASSGGSNQPQHF.

J is TRBJ2-4 and V is TRBV5-1, with a possible D match to TRBD1 (6 bases). Trimming took 1 base from V and 15 from J, leaving 17 bases between them. Per germline, CDR1 SGHRS and CDR2 YFSETQ. CDR3 length: 13 residues. In DNA form, the CDR3 reads TGCGCCAGCAGCTTGTACCAGGGGTCCCCTGGGTACTTC. Amino acids: CASSLYQGSPGYF.

This clone has just a few counts. The chain joins TRBV4-1 to TRBJ1-1; 7 nucleotides align to TRBD1. The trim removed 0 bases at V and 11 bases at J, leaving 6 bases unmatched. This CDR3 comprises 13 residues. Germline V gene data show CDR1 as MGHRA and CDR2 as YSYEKL. The CDR3 DNA reads TGCGCCAGCAGCCAAGATCAATACAGGGGTGCTTTCTTT. This sequence encodes CASSQDQYRGAFF.

CDR3 amino acids: CASSSGDSREKLFF. The CDR3 nucleotides read TGTGCCAGCAGTTCGGGGGACAGTCGGGAAAAACTGTTTTTT. The J gene is TRBJ1-4, the V gene TRBV28, with 7 positions matching TRBD1. This CDR3 comprises 14 residues. Germline V gene data show CDR1 as MDHEN and CDR2 as SYDVKM. V lost 4 bases to trimming and J lost 8 bases; unmatched junction nucleotides: 7.

This clone was seen at least ten times. The rearrangement joins TRBV29-1 to TRBJ2-2; D gene unclear. Germline-derived CDR1 and CDR2 are SQVTM and ANQGSEA. The CDR3 is 13 amino acids. Trimming left V 8 bases short and J 4 bases short, with 14 bases between. The CDR3 sequence: CSFGVLGTGELFF. The CDR3 bases are TGCAGCTTTGGGGTCCTGGGCACCGGGGAGCTGTTTTTT.

The chain carries TRBV7-8 and TRBJ2-7, with D perhaps TRBD1 (5 bases). The CDR3 loop spans 18 amino acids. V lost 0 bases and J 0 bases, leaving 18 bases between the germline ends. The germline V gene encodes CDR1 SGHVS and CDR2 FQNEAQ. The CDR3 reads CASSLARRQMLGSYEQYF. The CDR3 DNA is TGTGCCAGCAGCTTAGCGAGGAGACAGATGTTGGGCTCCTACGAGCAGTACTTC.

The chain carries TRBV29-1 and TRBJ2-2, with 7 nucleotides matching TRBD1. V lost 4 bases to trimming and J lost 7 bases; unmatched junction nucleotides: 6. This CDR3 spans 13 amino acids. Germline lookup yields CDR1 SQVTM and CDR2 ANQGSEA. CDR3 bases: TGCAGCGTTGGAACAGGGGTCAACGGGGAGCTGTTTTTT. Amino acids: CSVGTGVNGELFF.

The V and J genes are TRBV5-1 and TRBJ2-6; D not resolved. CDR3 length: 17 amino acids. The V gene lost 0 bases and the J gene lost 0 bases, with 10 bases spanning the gap. Germline loops: CDR1 SGHRS, CDR2 YFSETQ. The CDR3 bases are TGCGCCAGCAGCTTGGAAGGGTGGTACTCTGGGGCCAACGTCCTGACTTTC. As protein: CASSLEGWYSGANVLTF.

The chain combines TRBV6-5 with TRBJ1-1; maybe TRBD1 (6 bases). Germline-derived CDR1 and CDR2 are MNHEY and SVGAGI. The CDR3 runs to 14 residues. Trimming took off 7 bases at V and 0 bases at J, with 12 bases between the two ends. The CDR3 DNA follows: TGTGCCAGCATAAAACAGGGACTGAACACTGAAGCTTTCTTT. Translation: CASIKQGLNTEAFF.

This clone was seen more than once but under ten times. The rearrangement joins TRBV27 to TRBJ2-7; possibly TRBD2 for D (6 bases). The V end was cut by 7 bases, the J end by 4 bases, with 20 bases between. CDR1 and CDR2 (germline): MNHEY, SMNVEV (reference sequence). This CDR3 is 15 amino acids long. The chain's CDR3 is CASTHWTGDSYEQYF. In DNA form, the CDR3 reads TGTGCCAGCACCCATTGGACGGGGGATAGTTACGAGCAGTACTTC.

This clone has more than one count but fewer than ten. The chain carries TRBV19 and TRBJ1-6; 10 bases match TRBD1. Germline values: CDR1 LNHDA, CDR2 SQIVND (reference sequence). The CDR3 runs 18 residues. Trimming cost V 5 bases and J 13 bases; bases outside gene matches: 20. The CDR3 DNA reads as TGTGCCAGTAGTCCTAGTAAAAAGAGACAGGGGGCCCCTCTGCCCCTCCACTTT. Amino acids: CASSPSKKRQGAPLPLHF.

A few counts support this clone. This chain links TRBV5-4 with TRBJ2-7, with D possibly called TRBD1 or TRBD2 (5 bases each). The CDR3 sequence is 15 residues long. Deletions cut 3 bases from V and 3 bases from J, with 16 bases between. CDR1 SGHNT and CDR2 YYREEE come from the germline V gene (reference sequence). CDR3: CASSSRTGPNYEQYF. The CDR3 DNA reads TGTGCCAGCAGCTCGAGGACGGGACCCAACTACGAGCAGTACTTC.

About this clone: The same CDR3 can be traced to other DNA sequences in this sample. V usage is TRBV7-9 and J usage is TRBJ1-1, with D perhaps TRBD1 (6 bases). This CDR3 region has 13 residues. The V end lost 5 bases, the J end lost 2 bases, and 9 bases lay between the germline ends. The germline V gene has CDR1 SEHNR and CDR2 FQNEAQ (reference sequence). The CDR3 spells CASSPQGNTEAFF. The DNA of the CDR3 is TGTGCCAGCAGCCCACAGGGAAACACTGAAGCTTTCTTT.

This clone showed up just once. The rearrangement uses TRBV6-6 and TRBJ1-2; D possibly corresponds to TRBD1 (5 bases). The V gene lost 7 bases and the J gene lost 2 bases, with 11 bases spanning the gap. Germline CDR1 MNHNY, CDR2 SVGAGI (reference sequence). The CDR3 sequence is 13 residues long. CDR3 DNA: TGTGCCAGCACCCCCGGGACGAACTATGGCTACACCTTC. Amino acid sequence: CASTPGTNYGYTF.

This chain joins TRBV6-5 and TRBJ1-5; no clear D. Germline values: CDR1 MNHEY, CDR2 SVGAGI. Trimming took off 6 bases at V and 7 bases at J, with 10 bases between the two ends. This CDR3 spans 12 amino acids. The CDR3 sequence: CASRSPGQPQHF. The DNA for the CDR3 is TGTGCCAGCAGAAGCCCAGGACAGCCCCAGCATTTT.

The J gene is TRBJ1-1, the V gene TRBV14; maybe TRBD1 (5 bases). This CDR3 is 17 amino acids long. V was clipped by 4 bases and J by 3 bases, with 21 bases between them. Germline assignment: CDR1 SGHDN and CDR2 FVKESK. Here the CDR3 reads CASSPLLISVGDTEAFF. In nucleotides, the CDR3 is TGTGCCAGCAGCCCGTTGTTAATCTCAGTAGGGGACACTGAAGCTTTCTTT.

The chain is built from TRBV7-9 and TRBJ1-2; unclear D gene. Germline V CDR1 and CDR2: SEHNR, FQNEAQ (reference sequence). The CDR3 consists of 13 residues. V shed 1 base and J shed 4 bases, with 7 bases lying between them. The CDR3 DNA is TGTGCCAGCAGCTTAGGGGCTGGCTATGGCTACACCTTC. It translates to CASSLGAGYGYTF.

The rearrangement uses TRBV5-4 and TRBJ2-3; possibly TRBD2 for D (6 bases). CDR3 size: 12 residues. V shed 6 bases and J shed 5 bases, with 10 bases lying between them. Looked up from germline, CDR1 is SGHNT and CDR2 is YYREEE (reference sequence). The CDR3 loop is CASTRGGDTQYF. The CDR3 nucleotides read TGTGCCAGCACCCGGGGAGGAGATACGCAGTATTTT.

This chain uses TRBV3-1 (or the pseudogene TRBV3-2) with TRBJ2-1; D is ambiguous. Looked up from germline, CDR1 is LGHDT and CDR2 is YNNKEL (reference sequence). V was pared by 4 bases and J by 7 bases, with 8 bases between. This CDR3 comprises 12 residues. The DNA for the CDR3 is TGTGCCAGCAGCCTCGTTAGTAATGAGCAGTTCTTC. It is translated as CASSLVSNEQFF.

The chain has TRBV19 and TRBJ2-5, with D unclear. Germline CDR1 is LNHDA and CDR2 is SQIVND (reference sequence). Deletions cut 3 bases from V and 9 bases from J, with 14 bases between. The CDR3 totals 13 residues. In DNA form, the CDR3 reads TGTGCCAGTAGTATTAACGTCAAGGTAGCCCAGTACTTC. It yields the protein CASSINVKVAQYF.

With regard to this clone: A junction boundary mismatches the germline segment, possibly from a read error. The chain links TRBV2 to TRBJ1-4; no firm D call. The CDR3 runs to 11 residues. Germline V lookup: CDR1 SNHLY, CDR2 FYNNEI. The CDR3 loop reads CASSEAGTALF. CDR3 bases: TGTGCCAGCAGTGAAGCGGGCACAGCGCTTTTT.